These 14 T cell receptor beta chains were sequenced from one sample in a study of shared clonotypes between healthy human individuals. It was CD45RO-negative cells, positively selected for CCR7, that made up naive CD8 cells, with terminally differentiated effector memory CD45RA+ cells excluded. The method was immunoSEQ multiplex PCR; TCRdb's version includes in-frame clones alone and lacks a portion of them. This sample has some 2,100,000 clones, with under 95% found just once. Sequencing input: naive CD8+ T cells from PBMCs. These receptors were taken from a man between 18 and 35 years old in good health. Some clones in this sample may be carry-over from other donors' samples.

The chain employs TRBV5-6 and TRBJ2-7; the match to TRBD2 covers 14 bases. CDR1 SGHDT and CDR2 YYEEEE come from the germline V gene. V was clipped by 3 bases and J by 2 bases; unmatched bases: 7. The CDR3 covers 17 residues. The CDR3 nucleotides are TGTGCCAGCAGCTGGGGGACTAGCGGGAGCGTTCCCTACGAGCAGTACTTC. This codes for CASSWGTSGSVPYEQYF.

The chain couples TRBV6-5 to TRBJ1-2; possible D gene TRBD1, 5 bases. Germline CDR1 is MNHEY and CDR2 is SVGAGI. V lost 2 bases and J 2 bases, leaving 12 bases between the germline ends. The CDR3 runs 15 residues. Here the CDR3 DNA reads TGTGCCAGCAGTTACCAGCGGGGGGGAAACTATGGCTACACCTTC. Translated, it gives CASSYQRGGNYGYTF.

As for this clone: Distinct nucleotide sequences in the sample also encode this CDR3. This rearrangement joins TRBV7-9 to TRBJ2-5, with a tentative D call TRBD2 (6 bases). The germline gives CDR1 SEHNR, CDR2 FQNEAQ (reference sequence). V was cut by 5 bases and J by 1 base, with 8 bases left in between. The length of the CDR3 is 13 residues. For the CDR3, the DNA is TGTGCCAGCAGCCAGACTAGCCAAGAGACCCAGTACTTC. It translates to CASSQTSQETQYF.

This chain links TRBV9 with TRBJ1-2; 8 nucleotides align to TRBD1. Per the germline V gene, CDR1 is SGDLS and CDR2 is YYNGEE. CDR3 length equals 13 residues. Germline trimming cut 3 bases from V and 4 bases from J; bases unmatched to any gene: 2. The CDR3 DNA reads TGTGCCAGCAGCGCAGGGGGCCTCTATGGCTACACCTTC. Protein: CASSAGGLYGYTF.

V is TRBV5-5 and J is TRBJ2-1, with D hard to call. Germline-derived CDR1 and CDR2 are SGHKS and YYEKEE (reference sequence). The CDR3 extends over 14 amino acids. V was clipped by 1 base and J by 8 bases, with 13 bases between them. The CDR3: CASSLPSTGDEQFF. The CDR3, as DNA: TGTGCCAGCAGCTTGCCGTCCACTGGGGATGAGCAGTTCTTC. Drawing the rest from reference TRBV5-5 and TRBJ2-1, the complete variable domain is DAGVTQSPTHLIKTRGQQVTLRCSPISGHKSVSWYQQVLGQGPQFIFQYYEKEERGRGNFPDRFSARQFPNYSSELNVNALLLGDSALYLCASSLPSTGDEQFFGPGTRLTVL.

The chain carries TRBV2 and TRBJ2-7; 10 nucleotides agree with TRBD1. With 5 bases clipped from V and 7 bases from J, the junction kept 17 bases outside the gene matches. In germline, CDR1 is SNHLY, CDR2 FYNNEI. The CDR3 spans 17 residues. CDR3 sequence reads: CASSLGKPGQGLVEQYF. CDR3 sequence (DNA): TGTGCCAGCAGTCTGGGGAAACCGGGACAGGGGTTGGTAGAGCAGTACTTC.

The chain is built from TRBV11-2 and TRBJ2-1; 7 bases align to TRBD2. Germline V lookup: CDR1 SGHAT, CDR2 FQNNGV. This CDR3 contains 16 residues. The J segment lost 9 bases and the V segment lost 1 base, leaving 12 bases of the junction unmatched. CDR3 nucleotides: TGTGCCAGCAGCTTAGTGATAGCGGGCCCCTTGAGTGAGCAGTTCTTC. Protein product: CASSLVIAGPLSEQFF.

V usage is TRBV13 and J usage is TRBJ2-3; 9 positions agree with TRBD2. Germline-derived CDR1 and CDR2 are PRHDT and FYEKMQ (reference sequence). This CDR3 has 19 amino acids. V trimming: 0 bases; J trimming: 7 bases; junction bases outside the gene matches: 17. In DNA, the CDR3 is TGTGCCAGCAGCTTAGGCCTGCGGCGGGAGGGCCGAACGGGGCATACGCAGTATTTT. As protein: CASSLGLRREGRTGHTQYF.

The rearrangement joins TRBV15 to TRBJ2-1; 12 nucleotides align to TRBD2. This CDR3 has 13 residues. CDR1 and CDR2 (germline): LNHNV, YYDKDF (reference sequence). V was pared by 9 bases and J by 4 bases, with 1 base of the junction left unmatched. DNA of the CDR3: TGTGCCACAGGGACTAGCGGGTACAATGAGCAGTTCTTC. Protein sequence: CATGTSGYNEQFF.

The chain couples TRBV11-2 to TRBJ1-5; 8 nucleotides line up with TRBD1. The length of the CDR3 is 15 residues. Germline CDR1 reads SGHAT; CDR2 reads FQNNGV. J was trimmed by 6 bases and V by 2 bases; bases with no gene match: 6. This chain's CDR3 is CASSLSAGGSQPQHF. The CDR3 region has the DNA TGTGCCAGCAGCTTATCGGCAGGGGGCAGTCAGCCCCAGCATTTT.

The CDR3 region is CASSARATSGAYNEQFF. In DNA form, the CDR3 reads TGTGCCAGCAGTGCCCGCGCGACTAGCGGGGCTTACAATGAGCAGTTCTTC. This chain connects TRBV6-4 to TRBJ2-1, with 11 bases fitting TRBD2. The J segment lost 4 bases and the V segment lost 4 bases, leaving 9 bases of the junction unmatched. The CDR3 covers 17 residues. CDR1 is MRHNA, CDR2 SNTAGT, per germline.

Comments on this clone: Additional DNA sequences in this sample encode the identical CDR3. The chain joins TRBV19 to TRBJ1-1, with D possibly TRBD1 on 6 matching bases. The CDR3 is 14 amino acids. V dropped 3 bases and J dropped 4 bases, with 12 bases sitting between them. Germline V lookup: CDR1 LNHDA, CDR2 SQIVND (reference sequence). The chain's CDR3 is CASSIGQGITEAFF. In DNA, the CDR3 is TGTGCCAGTAGTATTGGCCAGGGGATCACTGAAGCTTTCTTT.

The V and J genes are TRBV11-2 and TRBJ2-7; 7 bases match TRBD2. V lost 1 base to trimming and J lost 3 bases; unmatched junction nucleotides: 6. The CDR3 covers 15 residues. CDR1 and CDR2 (germline): SGHAT, FQNNGV. The CDR3 coding sequence is TGTGCCAGCAGCTTAGGGAGGCGGGGGTTCTACGAGCAGTACTTC. Its protein is CASSLGRRGFYEQYF.

The CDR3 spells CASRTRREGLDTQYF. CDR3 nucleotide sequence: TGTGCCAGCAGAACCCGGCGGGAGGGCCTAGATACGCAGTATTTT. This rearrangement joins TRBV7-9 to TRBJ2-3, with TRBD2 identical over 9 bases. The junction had 9 bases not matched to a gene; V was cut back by 6 bases and J by 5 bases. This CDR3 contains 15 residues. Germline CDR1 reads SEHNR; CDR2 reads FQNEAQ (reference sequence).